The sequence of this TCR beta chain was determined in a study of cytomegalovirus exposure and HLA in healthy donors. The PCR employed 60 Vbeta primers together with 13 Jbeta primers. Profiled with immunoSEQ multiplex PCR; TCRdb holds only in-frame clones, not every one. The profile covers 200,000 to 250,000 clones, with roughly four fifths appearing a single time and 2.5% to 3% taken by the ten largest. Per germline, CDR1 LNHNV and CDR2 YYDKDF (reference sequence). CDR3 size: 15 residues. After removal of 3 bases from V and 1 base from J, the junction contained 5 bases not matched to a gene. The specimen sequenced was PBMCs. V gene TRBV15 combines with J gene TRBJ2-7; TRBD1 aligns across 8 bases. The sequence derives from a woman in her thirties or forties in good health and CMV-seronegative. The CDR3 DNA reads TGTGCCACCAGCAGGGGACAGGATAGTTCCTACGAGCAGTACTTC. Translation gives CATSRGQDSSYEQYF.